This entry features one TCR beta chain sequence. The antigen remains undetermined. The data were taken from a study of T cell responses to AZD1222 COVID-19 vaccine. Study results and limitations: The study reported that nearly half of spike-specific TCRs target unmutated variant regions. White British ancestry dominated among donors, who included more females, and clonal diversity was possibly underestimated.

Germline V CDR1 and CDR2: SGHNT, YENEEA. This CDR3 spans 14 amino acids. Trimming cost V 1 base and J 2 bases, with 8 bases left between them. TCRdb's table, derived via immunoSEQ multiplex PCR, lists solely in-frame clones and lacks some. This table holds some 100,000 clones, around 90% found once. This rearrangement joins TRBV11-3 to TRBJ1-1; D unclear. This specimen consisted of peripheral blood, obtained 28 days after the second AZD1222 dose. This clonotype was sampled from an adult who received the AZD1222 COVID-19 vaccine. CDR3 in amino acids: CASSLGTANTEAFF. The CDR3 DNA sequence: TGTGCCAGCAGCTTAGGGACGGCCAACACTGAAGCTTTCTTT. The whole variable domain, filled in from reference TRBV11-3 and TRBJ1-1, reads EAGVVQSPRYKIIEKKQPVAFWCNPISGHNTLYWYLQNLGQGPELLIRYENEEAVDDSQLPKDRFSAERLKGVDSTLKIQPAELGDSAVYLCASSLGTANTEAFFGQGTRLTVV.